This TCR beta chain was captured by sequencing in a study of identical twins. With regard to this clonotype: Its target is unknown.

A universal primer site was incorporated via template switching, and the cDNA contained unique molecular identifiers. A single record per CDR3 protein comes from TCRdb applying MiXCR to the 5' RACE reads. Of about 240,000 distinct CDR3 sequences listed, more than 9% are singletons. The V segment lost 6 bases and the J segment 8 bases; nucleotides outside the gene matches: 12. The CDR3 is 15 amino acids. In germline, CDR1 is MNHEY, CDR2 SVGAGI. Healthy Caucasians provided all donations. Study-level results: Conclusions rested on cross-sectional statistics rather than following the same donors. Recombination models fit unrelated individuals' TCR alpha sharing but underestimated twins'.

The gene calls are TRBV6-5 and TRBJ2-1, with 8 bases aligning to TRBD1. The TCR comes from a man in his fifties or sixties in good health. Sequences were obtained from memory T cells sorted from blood. CDR3 region: CASRLGQGIQDEQFF. The CDR3 coding sequence is TGTGCCAGCAGATTAGGACAGGGAATACAGGATGAGCAGTTCTTC.